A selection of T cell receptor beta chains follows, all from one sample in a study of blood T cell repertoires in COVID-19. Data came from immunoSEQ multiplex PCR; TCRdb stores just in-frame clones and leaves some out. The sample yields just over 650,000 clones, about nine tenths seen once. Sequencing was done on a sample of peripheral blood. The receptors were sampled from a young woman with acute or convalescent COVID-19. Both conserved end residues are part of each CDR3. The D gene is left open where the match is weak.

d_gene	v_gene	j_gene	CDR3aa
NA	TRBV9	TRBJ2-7	CASSVGDNYEQYF
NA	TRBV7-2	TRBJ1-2	CASSLVGSASVAAYGYTF
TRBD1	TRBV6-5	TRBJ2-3	CASSLDRVRDTQYF
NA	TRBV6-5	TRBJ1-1	CASTAGTSVTEAFF
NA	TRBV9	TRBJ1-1	CASSVEGQNTEAFF
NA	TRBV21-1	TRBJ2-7	CASSRGKGAGEQYF
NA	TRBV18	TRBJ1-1	CASSPQRGTTEAFF
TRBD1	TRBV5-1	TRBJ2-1	CASSLMTGHNEQFF
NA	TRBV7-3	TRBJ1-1	CASSSQGNTEAFF
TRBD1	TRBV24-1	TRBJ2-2	CATSDFPGQGKTGELFF
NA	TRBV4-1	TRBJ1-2	CASSLLQGSNYGYTF
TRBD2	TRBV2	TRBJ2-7	CASAVGLDTGEQYF
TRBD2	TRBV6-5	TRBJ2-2	CASRGLGTSTGELFF
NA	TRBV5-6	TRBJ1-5	CASSLGLRTENQPQHF
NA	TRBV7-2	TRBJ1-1	CASSRLGGESLNTEAFF
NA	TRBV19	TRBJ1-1	CASSATGPRNTEAFF
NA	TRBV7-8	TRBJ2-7	CASSPWSVYEQYF
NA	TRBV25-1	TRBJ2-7	CASSSSQSQYF
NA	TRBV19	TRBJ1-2	CASSPDGGGGYGYTF
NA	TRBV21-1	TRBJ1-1	CASIGRTGNNTEAFF